A single sample gave rise to the 28 T cell receptor beta chains below, sequenced in a study of blood T cell repertoires in COVID-19 (dated by TCRdb to the early 2020s). The receptor library was made with the immunoSEQ multiplex PCR assay. This immuneACCESS table, as held by TCRdb, lists in-frame sequences with V and J called but not all clones. Of the missing ones, under half trace to an unresolved V gene in checked studies; the others have no known cause. Present in this sample are around 340,000 clones, around nine tenths of which were seen just once. The ten largest clones capture 1% of the sample. Sequencing was done on a sample of PBMCs or T cells enriched from blood (not recorded which). The receptors derive from a woman in her twenties or thirties who had been exposed to COVID-19.

The rearrangement joins TRBV7-9 to TRBJ1-1; D not certain. CDR3 length: 16 residues. V was shortened by 1 base and J by 0 bases, with 12 bases between the two germline ends. The germline V gene has CDR1 SEHNR and CDR2 FQNEAQ (reference sequence). The CDR3: CASSLGAGVMNTEAFF. The CDR3 DNA is TGTGCCAGCAGCTTAGGTGCAGGTGTCATGAACACTGAAGCTTTCTTT.

The chain carries TRBV28 and TRBJ1-2; a weak D match, TRBD1 (5 bases). Germline V gene sequence: CDR1 MDHEN, CDR2 SYDVKM. CDR3 length: 14 amino acids. Trimming stripped 5 bases from V and 6 bases from J, with 16 bases between. Written as DNA, the CDR3 is TGTGCCAGCAGTCCCCCCCAGGGCCCTCATGGCTACACCTTC. Residues: CASSPPQGPHGYTF.

V gene TRBV9 combines with J gene TRBJ2-1, with D perhaps matching TRBD1 (5 bases). Germline V gives CDR1 SGDLS, CDR2 YYNGEE. The V end was cut by 1 base, the J end by 3 bases, with 17 bases between. The CDR3 runs to 17 residues. The chain's CDR3 is CASSVLGDSGLYNEQFF. DNA of the CDR3: TGTGCCAGCAGCGTACTAGGGGATAGTGGCCTCTACAATGAGCAGTTCTTC.

CDR3 amino acids: CASSFLAGEIEQFF. The CDR3 DNA is TGTGCCAGCAGTTTCCTAGCGGGAGAAATTGAGCAGTTCTTC. J is TRBJ2-1 and V is TRBV28, with 10 bases aligning to TRBD2. Germline trimming cut 3 bases from V and 9 bases from J; bases unmatched to any gene: 5. The CDR3 contains 14 residues. In germline, CDR1 is MDHEN, CDR2 SYDVKM.

This chain connects TRBV24-1 to TRBJ2-7; TRBD1 aligns across 9 bases. In germline, CDR1 is KGHDR, CDR2 SFDVKD. The J segment lost 4 bases and the V segment lost 3 bases, leaving 6 bases of the junction unmatched. This CDR3 is 15 amino acids long. The CDR3 protein is CATSDPGTGWYEQYF. CDR3 DNA: TGTGCCACCAGTGATCCTGGGACAGGGTGGTACGAGCAGTACTTC.

This clone was picked up one time. CDR3 nucleotide sequence: TGTGCCAGCAGCCCGGGGGGGGCTGGGACTGAAGCTTTCTTT. This codes for CASSPGGAGTEAFF. The chain employs TRBV5-5 and TRBJ1-1; D perhaps matches TRBD1 (6 bases). The V end was cut by 4 bases, the J end by 5 bases, with 15 bases between. The CDR3 has 14 residues. Germline V gives CDR1 SGHKS, CDR2 YYEKEE (reference sequence).

The rearrangement uses TRBV28 and TRBJ2-7; 8 positions agree with TRBD2. CDR1 MDHEN and CDR2 SYDVKM come from the germline V gene. The CDR3 totals 15 residues. J gave up 1 base and V 9 bases, and 11 bases lay outside the gene matches. The CDR3 sequence: CASVSPGLESYEQYF. In nucleotides, the CDR3 is TGTGCCAGTGTTTCCCCGGGACTAGAATCCTACGAGCAGTACTTC.

This rearrangement joins TRBV7-3 to TRBJ1-1; no clear D. CDR1 is SGHTA, CDR2 FQGTGA, per germline. The V and J ends lost 4 bases and 5 bases respectively, with 11 bases between them. This CDR3 comprises 13 residues. CDR3: CASSSRRMTEAFF. CDR3 DNA sequence: TGTGCCAGCAGCTCCCGTCGTATGACTGAAGCTTTCTTT.

The chain is built from TRBV18 and TRBJ1-1; D possibly corresponds to TRBD1 (5 bases). The CDR3 has 13 amino acids. The germline V gene has CDR1 KGHSH and CDR2 LQKENI. Trimming removed 6 bases at V and 1 base at J, with 9 bases between. The CDR3 nucleotides are TGTGCCAGCTCCCGGGGGGGGAACACTGAAGCTTTCTTT. Protein sequence: CASSRGGNTEAFF.

The J gene is TRBJ2-3, the V gene TRBV6-5, with 8 bases identical to TRBD2. Unmatched junction bases numbered 7, after V lost 4 bases and J lost 4 bases. Germline V gene sequence: CDR1 MNHEY, CDR2 SVGAGI. This CDR3 is 15 amino acids long. CDR3 loop: CASSSGTRGADTQYF. The CDR3 DNA reads TGTGCCAGCAGTTCTGGGACTAGAGGTGCAGATACGCAGTATTTT.

This clone was seen only a few times. V usage is TRBV11-1 and J usage is TRBJ2-7; D is unresolved. The germline V and J ends were trimmed by 5 bases and 2 bases, with 7 bases remaining between them. The length of the CDR3 is 12 residues. Germline V gene sequence: CDR1 SGHAT, CDR2 FQDESV (reference sequence). The chain's CDR3 is CASSPRAYEQYF. The CDR3 DNA reads TGTGCCAGCAGCCCACGGGCCTACGAGCAGTACTTC.

The chain combines TRBV5-5 with TRBJ2-7; 13 positions match TRBD2. Germline V lookup: CDR1 SGHKS, CDR2 YYEKEE (reference sequence). There are 16 residues in the CDR3. With 3 bases clipped from V and 1 base from J, the junction kept 4 bases outside the gene matches. CDR3 in amino acids: CASSYRTSGSSYEQYF. Written as DNA, the CDR3 is TGTGCCAGCAGCTACCGGACTAGCGGGAGTTCCTACGAGCAGTACTTC.

V usage is TRBV24-1 and J usage is TRBJ2-5; D not certain. With 6 bases removed from V and 0 bases from J, the gap between germline ends came to 4 bases. The CDR3 runs 12 residues. Looked up from germline, CDR1 is KGHDR and CDR2 is SFDVKD. As DNA, the CDR3 is TGTGCCACCAGTCAGGACCAAGAGACCCAGTACTTC. Its protein product is CATSQDQETQYF.

The rearrangement links TRBV5-1 to TRBJ1-2, with D possibly TRBD1 on 6 matching bases. The germline V and J ends were trimmed by 0 bases and 0 bases, with 9 bases remaining between them. CDR1 is SGHRS and CDR2 is YFSETQ in the germline V gene. This CDR3 spans 15 amino acids. Written as DNA, the CDR3 is TGCGCCAGCAGCTTGGTGGCAGGGGCTAACTATGGCTACACCTTC. This translates into CASSLVAGANYGYTF.

This clone turned up a few times. As DNA, the CDR3 is TGTGCCAGCAGTTTGACTGGGGCTGCCTACGAGCAGTACTTC. Its translation is CASSLTGAAYEQYF. The V call is TRBV28, the J call TRBJ2-7, with a weak D call TRBD1 (5 bases). Germline-derived CDR1 and CDR2 are MDHEN and SYDVKM. V was shortened by 3 bases and J by 2 bases, with 11 bases between the two germline ends. The CDR3 consists of 14 residues.

This chain uses TRBV20-1 with TRBJ1-1; possible D gene TRBD1, 5 bases. V was shortened by 3 bases and J by 7 bases, with 12 bases between the two germline ends. Germline V gene lookup returns CDR1 DFQATT and CDR2 SNEGSKA (reference sequence). The CDR3 contains 12 residues. CDR3 in DNA: TGCAGTGCTAGTCCCGCGGGGGTTGAAGCTTTCTTT. Protein sequence: CSASPAGVEAFF.

This clone was found once. The chain recombines TRBV18 with TRBJ2-2, with D perhaps TRBD1 (6 bases). Germline values: CDR1 KGHSH, CDR2 LQKENI. CDR3 size: 18 residues. The ends were cut back, 2 bases at V and 6 bases at J, with 22 bases in the middle. DNA for the CDR3: TGTGCCAGCTCACCAGTCGTTACAGGGATGGTCTCCTCCGGGGAGCTGTTTTTT. It encodes CASSPVVTGMVSSGELFF.

The chain is built from TRBV12-3 or TRBV12-4 and TRBJ1-2; D gene ambiguous. Trimming stripped 10 bases from V and 7 bases from J, with 13 bases between. The CDR3 covers 11 residues. The CDR3 reads CATTGGFGYTF. CDR3 nucleotide sequence: TGTGCCACCACCGGAGGCTTTGGCTACACCTTC.

The CDR3 DNA is TGTGCCACCCACGGGCTAGCGGGAGGCCACGAGCAGTACTTC. Translated, it gives CATHGLAGGHEQYF. The chain recombines TRBV5-5 with TRBJ2-7; TRBD2 agrees at 11 bases. Germline lookup yields CDR1 SGHKS and CDR2 YYEKEE (reference sequence). The CDR3 is made up of 14 amino acids. The V gene end was trimmed by 9 bases and the J gene end by 5 bases; junction bases not matched to a gene: 10.

With respect to this clone: Other DNA variants within this sample encode the same CDR3. The chain combines TRBV3-1 (or the pseudogene TRBV3-2) with TRBJ1-5; D not certain. The V end lost 1 base, the J end lost 2 bases, and 9 bases lay between the germline ends. The CDR3 extends over 15 amino acids. The germline CDR1 and CDR2 sequences are LGHDT and YNNKEL (reference sequence). Here the CDR3 DNA reads TGTGCCAGCAGCCAAGTAGGCGGAGGCAATCAGCCCCAGCATTTT. This gives the protein CASSQVGGGNQPQHF.

The chain links TRBV28 to TRBJ2-1; the D gene could be TRBD1 or TRBD2 (9 bases each). The CDR3 sequence is 21 residues long. Germline loops: CDR1 MDHEN, CDR2 SYDVKM. Trimming took off 4 bases at V and 0 bases at J, with 28 bases between the two ends. CDR3 nucleotides: TGTGCCAGCAGTTCCGGGACAGGGCTACTAGCGGGCCTCAGCTCCTACAATGAGCAGTTCTTC. It yields the protein CASSSGTGLLAGLSSYNEQFF. Together with reference TRBV28 and TRBJ2-1, the CDR3 gives the full variable domain: DVKVTQSSRYLVKRTGEKVFLECVQDMDHENMFWYRQDPGLGLRLIYFSYDVKMKEKGDIPEGYSVSREKKERFSLILESASTNQTSMYLCASSSGTGLLAGLSSYNEQFFGPGTRLTVL.

The rearrangement links TRBV6-5 to TRBJ2-5; possibly TRBD2 for D (7 bases). CDR3 size: 14 residues. V was trimmed by 0 bases and J by 5 bases, leaving 10 bases between them. Per germline, CDR1 MNHEY and CDR2 SVGAGI. The DNA of the CDR3 is TGTGCCAGCAGTTACTCGGGGGGGCGGGAGACCCAGTACTTC. This codes for CASSYSGGRETQYF.

The gene calls are TRBV27 and TRBJ2-1, with D tentatively TRBD1 (6 bases). The CDR3 runs to 16 residues. V lost 3 bases to trimming and J lost 5 bases, with 17 bases between them. Germline loops: CDR1 MNHEY, CDR2 SMNVEV (reference sequence). The CDR3: CASSLDGRGGNNEQFF. The CDR3 nucleotides read TGTGCCAGCAGTTTGGATGGCAGGGGCGGTAACAATGAGCAGTTCTTC.

This sequence joins TRBV2 and TRBJ1-4; D gene unclear. The CDR3 loop spans 13 amino acids. V was trimmed by 6 bases and J by 3 bases, leaving 8 bases between them. Germline CDR1 reads SNHLY; CDR2 reads FYNNEI. CDR3 sequence: CASSFGANEKLFF. In DNA form, the CDR3 reads TGTGCCAGCAGCTTCGGGGCTAATGAAAAACTGTTTTTT.

This clone was seen a few times. The CDR3 spells CASSLPTVGEKLFF. CDR3 nucleotide sequence: TGTGCCAGCAGCTTACCCACAGTAGGTGAAAAACTGTTTTTT. This chain joins TRBV28 and TRBJ1-4; the D is unclear. The CDR3 sequence is 14 residues long. Trimming stripped 6 bases from V and 7 bases from J, with 15 bases between. Germline V gene data show CDR1 as MDHEN and CDR2 as SYDVKM.

This chain connects TRBV5-4 to TRBJ2-7, with 7 bases identical to TRBD2. CDR1 is SGHNT and CDR2 is YYREEE in the germline V gene (reference sequence). This CDR3 comprises 13 residues. V was clipped by 2 bases and J by 2 bases; unmatched bases: 1. For the CDR3, the DNA is TGTGCCAGCAGCTTTGCGGGAGCCTACGAGCAGTACTTC. This translates into CASSFAGAYEQYF.

J is TRBJ1-5 and V is TRBV23-1; TRBD1 might be the D (5 bases). TRBV23-1 counts as an open reading frame of uncertain function. The germline V and J ends were trimmed by 4 bases and 0 bases, with 16 bases remaining between them. The CDR3 extends over 17 amino acids. CDR3 sequence: CASSPPDRSYSNQPQHF. The CDR3 nucleotides are TGCGCCAGCAGTCCTCCCGACAGAAGCTATAGCAATCAGCCCCAGCATTTT.

The chain has TRBV27 and TRBJ1-6; 9 nucleotides line up with TRBD1. The CDR3 has 16 residues. The germline gives CDR1 MNHEY, CDR2 SMNVEV (reference sequence). The V gene end was trimmed by 4 bases and the J gene end by 6 bases; junction bases not matched to a gene: 7. The CDR3 nucleotides are TGTGCCAGCAGTTGGGACAGGGCGGGGACTAATTCACCCCTCCACTTT. It yields the protein CASSWDRAGTNSPLHF.